These 32 T cell receptor beta chains share one sample of origin, sequenced in a study of OX40 agonist ivuxolimab in advanced cancers. Receptor amplification or capture employed the immunoSEQ multiplex PCR assay. TCRdb provides this immuneACCESS table in a form limited to in-frame rearrangements. Some clones are lacking; in checked studies, under half of them reflect an unresolved V gene, and why the rest are absent is not known. The sample has about 49,000 clones on record, almost 90% of them singletons. The top ten clones comprise less than 1.3% of the sample. The sequenced sample was CD4+ or CD8+ T cells sorted from blood, obtained in a trial of the OX40 agonist ivuxolimab. These receptors were obtained from an adult with an advanced solid tumor such as melanoma, head and neck, liver or kidney cancer.

The V and J genes are TRBV7-2 and TRBJ2-1; D call uncertain. There are 12 residues in the CDR3. Germline CDR1 and CDR2: SGHTA and FQGNSA. V dropped 5 bases and J dropped 10 bases, with 12 bases sitting between them. The CDR3 here is CASSLIAREQFF. CDR3 sequence (DNA): TGTGCCAGCAGCCTAATAGCTCGGGAGCAGTTCTTC.

The chain joins TRBV5-1 to TRBJ1-3; D gene ambiguous. Trimming removed 6 bases at V and 2 bases at J, with 3 bases between. This CDR3 has 11 residues. Germline CDR1 SGHRS, CDR2 YFSETQ. The CDR3 coding sequence is TGCGCCAGCAAACCTGGAAACACCATATATTTT. This gives the protein CASKPGNTIYF.

The chain has TRBV7-2 and TRBJ2-2; the D gene is possibly TRBD2 (5 bases). CDR1 is SGHTA and CDR2 is FQGNSA in the germline V gene. Trimming removed 6 bases at V and 1 base at J, with 6 bases between. The CDR3 extends over 13 amino acids. The CDR3 protein is CASRRENTGELFF. CDR3 nucleotides: TGTGCCAGCAGGAGGGAGAACACCGGGGAGCTGTTTTTT.

The chain has TRBV27 and TRBJ2-7, with TRBD2 matching over 7 bases. The J call may be faulty, since TRBJ2-1 better matches the DNA end. CDR1 and CDR2 (germline): MNHEY, SMNVEV (reference sequence). The CDR3 has 14 amino acids. The DNA of the CDR3 is TGTGCCAGCAGGGCTAGCGGCTCCTACAATGAGCAGTTCTTC. It translates to CASRASGSYNEQFF.

This clone was detected only a few times. The rearrangement joins TRBV30 to TRBJ1-3, with D possibly matching TRBD1 (5 bases). The germline V gene encodes CDR1 GTSNPN and CDR2 SVGIG (reference sequence). This CDR3 is built from 14 residues. V gave up 6 bases and J gave up 0 bases, with 12 bases separating them. The DNA of the CDR3 is TGTGCCTGCGGGGCAGATAGCTCTGGAAACACCATATATTTT. It translates to CACGADSSGNTIYF.

This chain connects TRBV6-5 to TRBJ2-7; 12 nucleotides line up with TRBD2. The CDR3 sequence is 15 residues long. V dropped 6 bases and J dropped 3; count of bases not matched to a gene: 6. The germline V gene has CDR1 MNHEY and CDR2 SVGAGI. Here the CDR3 DNA reads TGTGCCAGCAGCGCAACTAGCGGGAGGAACTACGAGCAGTACTTC. Residues: CASSATSGRNYEQYF.

This chain uses TRBV9 with TRBJ2-6; D remains unclear. V lost 4 bases and J 4 bases, leaving 6 bases between the germline ends. The germline V gene has CDR1 SGDLS and CDR2 YYNGEE. CDR3 length: 13 amino acids. The CDR3 sequence: CASSPPGANVLTF. The CDR3 nucleotides are TGTGCCAGCAGCCCCCCGGGGGCCAACGTCCTGACTTTC.

The CDR3 DNA reads as TGTGCCAGCAGTTTGGCACACCACACAGATACGCAGTATTTT. Its protein product is CASSLAHHTDTQYF. The J gene is TRBJ2-3, the V gene TRBV27; D is unclear. The CDR3 length is 14 residues. Trimming left V 3 bases short and J 2 bases short, with 9 bases between. CDR1 is MNHEY and CDR2 is SMNVEV in the germline V gene (reference sequence).

The V and J genes are TRBV18 and TRBJ2-3; D remains ambiguous. Germline-derived CDR1 and CDR2 are KGHSH and LQKENI. CDR3 length equals 12 residues. CDR3 loop: CTHGPSTDTQYF. CDR3 bases: TGTACCCACGGCCCTAGCACAGATACGCAGTATTTT.

J is TRBJ2-7 and V is TRBV28, with D possibly TRBD1 on 5 matching bases. Germline assignment: CDR1 MDHEN and CDR2 SYDVKM. Trimming stripped 4 bases from V and 1 base from J, with 17 bases between. This CDR3 comprises 16 residues. This CDR3 is CASSSTGHLPSYEQYF. CDR3 nucleotide sequence: TGTGCCAGCAGTTCCACAGGCCACCTTCCTTCCTACGAGCAGTACTTC. The entire variable domain, with the rest obtained from reference TRBV28 and TRBJ2-7, is as follows: DVKVTQSSRYLVKRTGEKVFLECVQDMDHENMFWYRQDPGLGLRLIYFSYDVKMKEKGDIPEGYSVSREKKERFSLILESASTNQTSMYLCASSSTGHLPSYEQYFGPGTRLTVT.

J is TRBJ2-3 and V is TRBV6-6, with D perhaps given as TRBD1 or TRBD2 (5 bases each). Per germline, CDR1 MNHNY and CDR2 SVGAGI (reference sequence). Deletions cut 5 bases from V and 6 bases from J, with 15 bases between. This CDR3 is 14 amino acids long. The CDR3 nucleotides read TGTGCCAGCAGTGATCCGGGACCTCGGGATACGCAGTATTTT. It codes for CASSDPGPRDTQYF.

The chain combines TRBV7-9 with TRBJ1-2; D not certain. The ends were cut back, 1 base at V and 4 bases at J, with 10 bases in the middle. Per germline, CDR1 SEHNR and CDR2 FQNEAQ (reference sequence). The CDR3 has 14 amino acids. Here the CDR3 DNA reads TGTGCCAGCAGCTTAGACCCCCACAGCTATGGCTACACCTTC. Translation: CASSLDPHSYGYTF.

This clone occurred a few times. The chain carries TRBV30 and TRBJ1-5; D perhaps matches TRBD1 (5 bases). Germline V gives CDR1 GTSNPN, CDR2 SVGIG (reference sequence). V shed 3 bases and J shed 0 bases, with 6 bases lying between them. The CDR3 is made up of 13 amino acids. CDR3 loop: CAWSRDSNQPQHF. The CDR3 nucleotides are TGTGCCTGGAGCAGGGATAGCAATCAGCCCCAGCATTTT.

This clone was detected a few times. CDR3 sequence reads: CASSWRLNEKLFF. CDR3 coding DNA: TGTGCCAGCTCCTGGCGGCTTAATGAAAAACTGTTTTTT. The V call is TRBV2, the J call TRBJ1-4; D not certain. V was trimmed by 8 bases and J by 4 bases, leaving 11 bases between them. This CDR3 is 13 amino acids long. The germline V gene has CDR1 SNHLY and CDR2 FYNNEI.

V is TRBV7-3 and J is TRBJ2-1; a possible D gene is TRBD2 (6 bases). The CDR3 sequence is 15 residues long. Germline V gene data show CDR1 as SGHTA and CDR2 as FQGTGA. V was pared by 0 bases and J by 5 bases, with 11 bases between. The chain's CDR3 is CASSLTRGKHNEQFF. CDR3 DNA sequence: TGTGCCAGCAGCTTAACGCGCGGGAAGCACAATGAGCAGTTCTTC. Variable domain in full (rest from reference TRBV7-3 and TRBJ2-1): GAGVSQTPSNKVTEKGKYVELRCDPISGHTALYWYRQSLGQGPEFLIYFQGTGAADDSGLPNDRFFAVRPEGSVSTLKIQRTERGDSAVYLCASSLTRGKHNEQFFGPGTRLTVL.

The chain combines TRBV6-5 with TRBJ1-1; D remains ambiguous. Germline V gives CDR1 MNHEY, CDR2 SVGAGI. With 5 bases removed from V and 3 bases from J, the gap between germline ends came to 13 bases. The CDR3 loop spans 14 amino acids. The CDR3, as DNA: TGTGCCAGCAGTAACCGGGCCACGGACACTGAAGCTTTCTTT. Its translation: CASSNRATDTEAFF.

This clone was recorded once. The J gene is TRBJ2-2, the V gene TRBV6-1, with 7 bases that match TRBD2. This CDR3 is 15 amino acids long. Germline V CDR1 and CDR2: MNHNS, SASEGT. V dropped 3 bases and J dropped 5; count of bases not matched to a gene: 6. The CDR3 nucleotides are TGTGCCAGCAGTGAGGGTCTGGGACTAACCGGGGAGCTGTTTTTT. This encodes CASSEGLGLTGELFF.

The rearrangement joins TRBV5-6 to TRBJ1-2, with D possibly TRBD1 on 5 matching bases. Germline V lookup: CDR1 SGHDT, CDR2 YYEEEE. The ends were cut back, 1 base at V and 8 bases at J, with 9 bases in the middle. CDR3 length equals 12 residues. DNA for the CDR3: TGTGCCAGCAGCTTGTTGGGGGACGGCTACACCTTC. As protein: CASSLLGDGYTF.

This clone has a handful of counts. CDR3 loop: CAWKDRGPYEAFF. The CDR3, as DNA: TGTGCCTGGAAGGACAGGGGCCCTTATGAAGCTTTCTTT. V usage is TRBV30 and J usage is TRBJ1-1; 9 bases are a match to TRBD1. V shed 4 bases, J shed 7 bases, and the junction held 7 bases outside the gene matches. The CDR3 is 13 residues long. Germline V CDR1 and CDR2: GTSNPN, SVGIG (reference sequence).

The rearrangement links TRBV5-1 to TRBJ1-4, with D perhaps matching TRBD1 (6 bases). The CDR3 runs 14 residues. V lost 4 bases to trimming and J lost 3 bases, with 10 bases between them. Germline values: CDR1 SGHRS, CDR2 YFSETQ. CDR3 sequence reads: CASSLGQPNEKLFF. The CDR3 nucleotides are TGCGCCAGCAGCCTCGGACAGCCTAATGAAAAACTGTTTTTT.

The chain combines TRBV7-3 with TRBJ2-1, with TRBD2 matching 11 bases. CDR3 length equals 15 residues. J lost 5 bases, V lost 5 bases, and 5 bases had no gene match. Germline assignment: CDR1 SGHTA and CDR2 FQGTGA. Written as DNA, the CDR3 is TGTGCCAGCAGCCCGAGACTAGCGGGGAACAATGAGCAGTTCTTC. Translation gives CASSPRLAGNNEQFF.

The chain uses TRBV6-1 and TRBJ2-2; no definite D call. There are 14 residues in the CDR3. Per germline, CDR1 MNHNS and CDR2 SASEGT. Trimming shortened V by 5 bases and J by 4 bases, and 11 bases separated the two germline ends. CDR3 protein: CASSSRPGTGELFF. The CDR3 nucleotides read TGTGCCAGCAGTAGTCGACCAGGCACCGGGGAGCTGTTTTTT.

The chain joins TRBV13 to TRBJ2-7; D ambiguous. The V end was cut by 3 bases, the J end by 6 bases, with 15 bases between. CDR1 is PRHDT, CDR2 FYEKMQ, per germline (reference sequence). CDR3 length equals 14 residues. The CDR3 sequence is CASSFGRVASEQYF. The CDR3 DNA is TGTGCCAGCAGCTTCGGGCGAGTCGCCTCCGAGCAGTACTTC.

The rearrangement links TRBV19 to TRBJ2-7; D is ambiguous. Trimming removed 0 bases from V and 3 bases from J, with 12 bases in between. Per the germline V gene, CDR1 is LNHDA and CDR2 is SQIVND (reference sequence). The CDR3 runs 15 residues. The CDR3 DNA is TGTGCCAGTAGTATAGAAGCGCAAATTATCTACGAGCAGTACTTC. It encodes CASSIEAQIIYEQYF.

DNA of the CDR3: TGCAGCGTTGAAGATACCAGGTCGTTACTGAATGAGCAGTTCTTC. Translated, it gives CSVEDTRSLLNEQFF. The chain joins TRBV29-1 to TRBJ2-1; D remains ambiguous. Germline V lookup: CDR1 SQVTM, CDR2 ANQGSEA. With 0 bases removed from V and 7 bases from J, the gap between germline ends came to 16 bases. CDR3 size: 15 residues.

The rearrangement joins TRBV5-1 to TRBJ2-5; no definite D call. The CDR3 totals 14 residues. Trimming took 0 bases from V and 1 from J, leaving 7 bases between them. Looked up from germline, CDR1 is SGHRS and CDR2 is YFSETQ. The CDR3 is CASSLGAAQETQYF. The DNA for the CDR3 is TGCGCCAGCAGCTTGGGGGCAGCCCAAGAGACCCAGTACTTC.

The DNA for the CDR3 is TGTGCCAGCAGACGACTAGCGGGAGTAAGGAACGAGCAGTTCTTC. It yields the protein CASRRLAGVRNEQFF. The chain has TRBV28 and TRBJ2-1; TRBD2 matches at 12 bases. Germline V gives CDR1 MDHEN, CDR2 SYDVKM. Germline trimming cut 6 bases from V and 10 bases from J; bases unmatched to any gene: 10. The CDR3 spans 15 residues.

V is TRBV7-3 and J is TRBJ2-5; D is unresolved. The CDR3 consists of 14 residues. Trimming left V 2 bases short and J 0 bases short, with 7 bases between. CDR1 and CDR2 from the germline V gene are SGHTA and FQGTGA. DNA of the CDR3: TGTGCCAGCAGCTTAGCAGCGTACCAAGAGACCCAGTACTTC. Translation: CASSLAAYQETQYF.

The V gene is TRBV4-2, the J gene TRBJ2-7; D ambiguous. CDR3 length: 11 residues. CDR1 and CDR2 from the germline V gene are LGHNA and YNFKEQ. Trimming cost V 3 bases and J 4 bases, with 4 bases left between them. CDR3 residues: CASSHDYEQYF. In DNA, the CDR3 is TGTGCCAGCAGCCACGATTACGAGCAGTACTTC.

J is TRBJ2-5 and V is TRBV7-9, with D perhaps given as TRBD1 or TRBD2 (5 bases each). CDR3 length: 15 residues. The germline V gene encodes CDR1 SEHNR and CDR2 FQNEAQ (reference sequence). The V end lost 5 bases, the J end lost 5 bases, and 18 bases lay between the germline ends. In nucleotides, the CDR3 is TGTGCCAGCAGCCATTCGGGACGGGTGGGGGAGACCCAGTACTTC. It is translated as CASSHSGRVGETQYF. Combining the CDR3 with reference TRBV7-9 and TRBJ2-5 gives the whole variable domain DTGVSQNPRHKITKRGQNVTFRCDPISEHNRLYWYRQTLGQGPEFLTYFQNEAQLEKSRLLSDRFSAERPKGSFSTLEIQRTEQGDSAMYLCASSHSGRVGETQYFGPGTRLLVL.

V gene TRBV5-1 combines with J gene TRBJ2-3; D remains ambiguous. This CDR3 comprises 14 residues. Germline lookup yields CDR1 SGHRS and CDR2 YFSETQ. V dropped 3 bases and J dropped 8 bases, with 16 bases sitting between them. DNA for the CDR3: TGCGCCAGCAGCTCGGCCGCCATCGATGGTACGCAGTATTTT. Amino acid sequence: CASSSAAIDGTQYF. The full variable domain, completed using reference TRBV5-1 and TRBJ2-3, is KAGVTQTPRYLIKTRGQQVTLSCSPISGHRSVSWYQQTPGQGLQFLFEYFSETQRNKGNFPGRFSGRQFSNSRSEMNVSTLELGDSALYLCASSSAAIDGTQYFGPGTRLTVL.

This sequence joins TRBV7-2 and TRBJ2-7; D might be TRBD1 (5 bases). Trimming pared 1 base from V and 8 bases from J, leaving 15 bases between. In germline, CDR1 is SGHTA, CDR2 FQGNSA. CDR3 size: 14 residues. In nucleotides, the CDR3 is TGTGCCAGCAGCTTAGAAACAGGAAGGGGCCAGCAGTACTTC. Translation: CASSLETGRGQQYF.